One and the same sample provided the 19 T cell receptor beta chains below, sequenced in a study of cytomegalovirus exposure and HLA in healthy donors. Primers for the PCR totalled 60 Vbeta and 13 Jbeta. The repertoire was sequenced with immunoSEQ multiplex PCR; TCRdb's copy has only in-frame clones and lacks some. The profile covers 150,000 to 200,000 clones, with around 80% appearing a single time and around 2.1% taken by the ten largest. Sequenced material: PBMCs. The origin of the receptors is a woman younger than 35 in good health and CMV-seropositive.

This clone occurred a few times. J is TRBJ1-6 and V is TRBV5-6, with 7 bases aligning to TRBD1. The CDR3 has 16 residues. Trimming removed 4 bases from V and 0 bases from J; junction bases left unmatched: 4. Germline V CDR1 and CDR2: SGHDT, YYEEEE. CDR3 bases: TGTGCCAGCAGCACACAGGGGTTCTCCTATAATTCACCCCTCCACTTT. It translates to CASSTQGFSYNSPLHF.

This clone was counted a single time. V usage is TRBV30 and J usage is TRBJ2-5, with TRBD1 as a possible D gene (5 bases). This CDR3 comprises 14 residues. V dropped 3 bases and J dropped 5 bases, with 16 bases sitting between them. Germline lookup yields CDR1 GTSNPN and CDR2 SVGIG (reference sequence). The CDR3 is CAWRFKGARETQYF. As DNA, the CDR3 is TGTGCCTGGAGGTTTAAAGGGGCGCGGGAGACCCAGTACTTC.

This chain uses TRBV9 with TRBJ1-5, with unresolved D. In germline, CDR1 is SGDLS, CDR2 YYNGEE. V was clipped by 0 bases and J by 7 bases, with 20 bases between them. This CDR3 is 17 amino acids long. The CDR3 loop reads CASSVGAGPGSHQPQHF. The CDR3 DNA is TGTGCCAGCAGCGTAGGGGCGGGTCCCGGGAGTCACCAGCCCCAGCATTTT. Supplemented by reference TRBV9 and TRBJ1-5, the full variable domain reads DSGVTQTPKHLITATGQRVTLRCSPRSGDLSVYWYQQSLDQGLQFLIQYYNGEERAKGNILERFSAQQFPDLHSELNLSSLELGDSALYFCASSVGAGPGSHQPQHFGDGTRLSIL.

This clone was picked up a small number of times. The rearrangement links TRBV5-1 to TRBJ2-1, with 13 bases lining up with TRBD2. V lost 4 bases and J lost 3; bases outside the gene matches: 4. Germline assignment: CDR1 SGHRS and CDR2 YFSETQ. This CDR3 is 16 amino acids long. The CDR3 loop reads CASSTRLAGGYNEQFF. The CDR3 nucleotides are TGCGCCAGCAGCACGCGACTAGCGGGGGGCTACAATGAGCAGTTCTTC.

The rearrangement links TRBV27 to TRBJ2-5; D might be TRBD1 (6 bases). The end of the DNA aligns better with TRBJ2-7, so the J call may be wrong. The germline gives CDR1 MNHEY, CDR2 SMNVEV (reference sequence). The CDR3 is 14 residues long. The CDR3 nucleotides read TGTGCCAGCAGTCCGTACCAGGGGTCCTACGAGCAGTACTTC. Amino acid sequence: CASSPYQGSYEQYF.

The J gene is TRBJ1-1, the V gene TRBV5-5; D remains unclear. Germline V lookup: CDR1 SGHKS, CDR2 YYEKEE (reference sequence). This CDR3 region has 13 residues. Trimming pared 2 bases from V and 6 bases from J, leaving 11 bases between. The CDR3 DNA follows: TGTGCCAGCAGCTTTATGAGGGAGGCTGAAGCTTTCTTT. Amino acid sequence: CASSFMREAEAFF.

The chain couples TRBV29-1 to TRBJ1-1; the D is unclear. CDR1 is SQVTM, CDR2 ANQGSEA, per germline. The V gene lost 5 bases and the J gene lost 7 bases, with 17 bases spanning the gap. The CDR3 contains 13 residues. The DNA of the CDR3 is TGCAGCGTTTTGACCCAGGCTTTAGGTGAAGCTTTCTTT. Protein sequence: CSVLTQALGEAFF.

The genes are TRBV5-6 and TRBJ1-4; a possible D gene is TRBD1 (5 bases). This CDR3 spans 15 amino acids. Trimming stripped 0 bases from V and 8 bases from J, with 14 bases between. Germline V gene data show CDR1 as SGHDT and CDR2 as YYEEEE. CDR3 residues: CASSLGPNRGEKLFF. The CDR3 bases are TGTGCCAGCAGCTTGGGACCGAATCGGGGGGAAAAACTGTTTTTT.

For the CDR3, the DNA is TGCGCCAGCAGCCTGCAGACAGGGGGCGCTACTGAAGCTTTCTTT. Protein: CASSLQTGGATEAFF. This chain joins TRBV4-1 and TRBJ1-1; 10 nucleotides line up with TRBD1. This CDR3 is built from 15 residues. The J segment lost 5 bases and the V segment lost 4 bases, leaving 7 bases of the junction unmatched. CDR1 is MGHRA, CDR2 YSYEKL, per germline.

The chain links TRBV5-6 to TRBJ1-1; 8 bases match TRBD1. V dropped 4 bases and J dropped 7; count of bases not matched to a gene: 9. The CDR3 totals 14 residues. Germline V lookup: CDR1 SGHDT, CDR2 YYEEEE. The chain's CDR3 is CASSQIQGEGEAFF. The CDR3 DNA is TGTGCCAGCAGCCAGATACAGGGGGAAGGTGAAGCTTTCTTT. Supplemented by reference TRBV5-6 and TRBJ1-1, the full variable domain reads DAGVTQSPTHLIKTRGQQVTLRCSPKSGHDTVSWYQQALGQGPQFIFQYYEEEERQRGNFPDRFSGHQFPNYSSELNVNALLLGDSALYLCASSQIQGEGEAFFGQGTRLTVV.

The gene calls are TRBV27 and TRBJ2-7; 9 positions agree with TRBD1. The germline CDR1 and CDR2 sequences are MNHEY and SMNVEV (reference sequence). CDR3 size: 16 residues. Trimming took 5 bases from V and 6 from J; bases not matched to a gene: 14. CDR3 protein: CASSQTAGTGIVEQYF. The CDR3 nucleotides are TGTGCCAGCAGTCAAACCGCCGGGACAGGGATTGTCGAGCAGTACTTC.

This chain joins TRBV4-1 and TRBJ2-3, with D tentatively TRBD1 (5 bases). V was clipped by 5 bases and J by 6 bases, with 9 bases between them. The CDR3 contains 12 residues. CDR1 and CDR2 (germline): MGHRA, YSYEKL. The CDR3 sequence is CASSVRVDTQYF. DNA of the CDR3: TGCGCCAGCAGCGTCAGGGTCGATACGCAGTATTTT.

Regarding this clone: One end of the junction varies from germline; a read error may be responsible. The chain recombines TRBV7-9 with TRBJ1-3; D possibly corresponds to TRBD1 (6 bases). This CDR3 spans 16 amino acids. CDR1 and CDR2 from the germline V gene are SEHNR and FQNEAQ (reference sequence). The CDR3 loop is CSSSLGDTGSGNTIYF. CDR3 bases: TGTTCCAGCAGCTTAGGTGACACAGGGTCTGGAAACACCATATATTTT.

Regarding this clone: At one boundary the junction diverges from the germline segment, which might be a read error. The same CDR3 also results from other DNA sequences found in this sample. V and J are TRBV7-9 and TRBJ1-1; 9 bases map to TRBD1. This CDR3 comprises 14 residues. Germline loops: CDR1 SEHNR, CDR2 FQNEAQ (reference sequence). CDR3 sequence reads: CASSFGDRDTEAFF. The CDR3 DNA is TGCGCCAGCAGCTTTGGGGACAGGGACACTGAAGCTTTCTTT.

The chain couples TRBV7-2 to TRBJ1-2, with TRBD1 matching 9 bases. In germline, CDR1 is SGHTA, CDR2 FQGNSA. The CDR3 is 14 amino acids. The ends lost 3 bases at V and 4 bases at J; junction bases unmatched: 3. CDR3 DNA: TGTGCCAGCAGCTTTAAGGGACAGGGCTATGGCTACACCTTC. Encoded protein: CASSFKGQGYGYTF. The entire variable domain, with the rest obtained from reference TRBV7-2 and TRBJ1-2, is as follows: GAGVSQSPSNKVTEKGKDVELRCDPISGHTALYWYRQSLGQGLEFLIYFQGNSAPDKSGLPSDRFSAERTGGSVSTLTIQRTQQEDSAVYLCASSFKGQGYGYTFGSGTRLTVV.

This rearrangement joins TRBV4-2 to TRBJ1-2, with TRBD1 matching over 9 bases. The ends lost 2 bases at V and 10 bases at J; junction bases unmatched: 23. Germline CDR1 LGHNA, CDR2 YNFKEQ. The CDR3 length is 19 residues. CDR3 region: CASSQTSGGTGPRPGHYTF. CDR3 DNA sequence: TGTGCCAGCAGCCAAACATCGGGGGGGACAGGGCCCCGGCCGGGACACTACACCTTC.

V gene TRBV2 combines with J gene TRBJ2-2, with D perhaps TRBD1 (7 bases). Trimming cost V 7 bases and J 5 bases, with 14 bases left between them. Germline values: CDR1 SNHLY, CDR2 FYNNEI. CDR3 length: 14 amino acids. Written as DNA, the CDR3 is TGTGCCAGCATCTGGACAGGAGGGACCGGGGAGCTGTTTTTT. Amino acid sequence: CASIWTGGTGELFF.

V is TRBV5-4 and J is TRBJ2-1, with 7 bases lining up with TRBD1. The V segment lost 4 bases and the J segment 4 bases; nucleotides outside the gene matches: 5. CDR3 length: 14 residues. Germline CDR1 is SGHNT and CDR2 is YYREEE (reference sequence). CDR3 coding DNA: TGTGCCAGCAGCGCCGGGACAGCTTACAATGAGCAGTTCTTC. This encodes CASSAGTAYNEQFF. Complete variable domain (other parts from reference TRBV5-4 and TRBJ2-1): ETGVTQSPTHLIKTRGQQVTLRCSSQSGHNTVSWYQQALGQGPQFIFQYYREEENGRGNFPPRFSGLQFPNYSSELNVNALELDDSALYLCASSAGTAYNEQFFGPGTRLTVL.

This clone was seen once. The DNA of the CDR3 is TGTGCCAGCAGCTTATGGGGCGGGGGCAGGGCAGATACGCAGTATTTT. As protein: CASSLWGGGRADTQYF. The V call is TRBV7-3, the J call TRBJ2-3; possibly TRBD2 for D (7 bases). The CDR3 covers 16 residues. The V and J ends lost 2 bases and 4 bases respectively, with 16 bases between them. The germline V gene has CDR1 SGHTA and CDR2 FQGTGA.